Listed below are T cell receptor beta chains from one sample, sequenced in a study of blood T cell repertoires in COVID-19. The repertoire was sequenced with immunoSEQ multiplex PCR; TCRdb's copy has only in-frame clones and lacks some. The sample lists some 60,000 clones; 85% were seen once. Sample: peripheral blood. The receptors originated from a human donor in a cohort sampled during active COVID-19. The CDR3 runs from the conserved cysteine through the conserved F or W. A D gene is named only where the DNA matches it firmly. A clone size is listed for some rows: how often the clone was seen (once, few, many), or a class if it is expanded.

TRBJ1-2 | NA | 14 | NA | TRBV5-4 | TGTGCCAGCACCTTGGGGGGGCCCAACTATGGCTACACCTTC | CASTLGGPNYGYTF
TRBJ2-1 | NA | 14 | NA | TRBV24-1 | TGTGCCACCAGCCGGGACTCAGCGGCCAATGAGCAGTTCTTC | CATSRDSAANEQFF
TRBJ2-5 | NA | 14 | TRBD1 | TRBV5-1 | TGCGCCAGCAGTCCGGGACAGGGCTCATCGACCCAGTACTTC | CASSPGQGSSTQYF
TRBJ1-5 | NA | 18 | TRBD1 | TRBV4-2 | TGTGCCAGCAGCCAAGATTCGACCGGACAGGGGACCTATCAGCCCCAGCATTTT | CASSQDSTGQGTYQPQHF
TRBJ2-1 | NA | 15 | NA | TRBV6-2/TRBV6-3 | TGTGCCAGCAGTTACCTGGGGCTTAGTGTGGGTGAGCAGTTCTTC | CASSYLGLSVGEQFF
TRBJ1-2 | NA | 14 | NA | TRBV7-2 | TGTGCCAGCAGCTCCGGACAGAGTTACTATGGCTACACCTTC | CASSSGQSYYGYTF
TRBJ2-2 | NA | 14 | NA | TRBV10-3 | TGTGCCATCAAACAGGGATTTGAAACCGGGGAGCTGTTTTTT | CAIKQGFETGELFF
TRBJ1-5 | NA | 18 | TRBD1 | TRBV19 | TGTGCCAGTAGTCCCGCTGGACAGGGTATCGATAGCAATCAGCCCCAGCATTTT | CASSPAGQGIDSNQPQHF
TRBJ2-7 | once | 17 | TRBD1 | TRBV11-3 | TGTGCCAGCAGTTCCCAGGAAACAGGGGGGCCAGGCTACGAGCAGTACTTC | CASSSQETGGPGYEQYF
TRBJ2-5 | NA | 15 | TRBD1 | TRBV19 | TGTGCCAGTAGTCTGAGACAGGGGAATTCGGAGACCCAGTACTTC | CASSLRQGNSETQYF
TRBJ1-2 | NA | 14 | NA | TRBV7-9 | TGTGCCAGCAGCCGTGGCCTCGGACAGTATGGCTACACCTTC | CASSRGLGQYGYTF
TRBJ2-7 | NA | 12 | TRBD1 | TRBV29-1 | TGCAGCGTCTGGGACAGGGTACAGGAGCAGTACTTC | CSVWDRVQEQYF
TRBJ2-7 | few | 15 | TRBD2 | TRBV11-3 | TGTGCCAGCAGCTTAGTACTAGCGGGGGGCTACGAGCAGTACTTC | CASSLVLAGGYEQYF
TRBJ1-1 | once | 15 | NA | TRBV7-2 | TGTGCCAGCAGCTTAGAAAACATGCTGGACACTGAAGCTTTCTTT | CASSLENMLDTEAFF
TRBJ2-1 | NA | 16 | TRBD1 | TRBV24-1 | TGTGCCACCAGTGATTTAGGGACAGGGGGCGCGAATGAGCAGTTCTTC | CATSDLGTGGANEQFF
TRBJ2-1 | few | 14 | TRBD2 | TRBV5-5 | TGTGCCAGCAGCTCGGTTGCGGGGGATCCTTTTGGGTTCTTC | CASSSVAGDPFGFF
TRBJ1-4 | NA | 15 | TRBD1 | TRBV19 | TGTGCCAGTAGTATAAGGGGGCAGCCAAATGAAAAACTGTTTTTT | CASSIRGQPNEKLFF
TRBJ2-7 | once | 15 | TRBD1 | TRBV6-5 | TGTGCCAGCAGTTTATTACCGGGACAGACCTACGAGCAGTACTTC | CASSLLPGQTYEQYF
TRBJ2-2 | once | 15 | TRBD2 | TRBV13 | TGTGCCAGCAGCCCACGGGGGGTCAACACCGGGGAGCTGTTTTTT | CASSPRGVNTGELFF
TRBJ1-5 | few | 13 | TRBD1 | TRBV29-1 | TGCAGCGGCCAGACAGGGATCAATCAGCCCCAGCATTTT | CSGQTGINQPQHF
TRBJ1-5 | few | 14 | NA | TRBV29-1 | TGCAGCGTTGGGTGCAGGGAAAAGGATCAGCCCCAGCATTTT | CSVGCREKDQPQHF
TRBJ1-5 | NA | 15 | TRBD1 | TRBV18 | TGTGCCAGCTCACCAACAGTCACAGGGGATCAGCCCCAGCATTTT | CASSPTVTGDQPQHF
TRBJ2-7 | NA | 15 | NA | TRBV6-5 | TGTGCCAGCAGTTCAGGGCCCGATCGGGTCTACGAGCAGTACTTC | CASSSGPDRVYEQYF
TRBJ2-3 | once | 15 | NA | TRBV4-1 | TGCGCCAGCAGCCTAGCGGCTTTTGGCACAGATACGCAGTATTTT | CASSLAAFGTDTQYF
TRBJ2-2 | NA | 15 | TRBD2 | TRBV18 | TGTGCCAGCTCACCCCTAGCGGATACGACCGGGGAGCTGTTTTTT | CASSPLADTTGELFF
TRBJ2-5 | NA | 14 | NA | TRBV6-1 | TGTGCCAGCAGTGAGGACAGCTTTCGAGAGACCCAGTACTTC | CASSEDSFRETQYF
TRBJ2-5 | NA | 15 | TRBD1 | TRBV18 | TGTGCCAGCTCACCCCCGGGACAGGGAGGTGCGACCCAGTACTTC | CASSPPGQGGATQYF
TRBJ1-1 | NA | 14 | TRBD1 | TRBV9 | TGTGCCAGCAGCCCGGGGACAGGGAGCACTGAAGCTTTCTTT | CASSPGTGSTEAFF
TRBJ1-2 | NA | 15 | NA | TRBV10-3 | TGTGCCATCACCGGCGGGACGGACTCTAACTATGGCTACACCTTC | CAITGGTDSNYGYTF
TRBJ2-2 | NA | 15 | NA | TRBV19 | TGTGCCAGTAGTCCCCTCGGGGCGAACACCGGGGAGCTGTTTTTT | CASSPLGANTGELFF
TRBJ1-5 | NA | 16 | NA | TRBV19 | TGTGCCACCTCAGACACCAGCCGGGGACACACTCAGCCCCAGCATTTT | CATSDTSRGHTQPQHF
TRBJ1-4 | NA | 15 | TRBD1 | TRBV4-3 | TGCGCCAGCAGCCTCGACAGGGGGACTAATGAAAAACTGTTTTTT | CASSLDRGTNEKLFF
TRBJ2-7 | NA | 15 | NA | TRBV4-1 | TGCGCCAGCAGCCAAGTCGTGACCGACACCTACGAGCAGTACTTC | CASSQVVTDTYEQYF
TRBJ1-2 | NA | 14 | NA | TRBV3-1/TRBV3-2 | TGTGCCAGCAGCCGGGACTTAAGTCACTATGGCTACACCTTC | CASSRDLSHYGYTF
TRBJ2-7 | NA | 14 | TRBD1 | TRBV7-2 | TGTGCCAGCAGCACCCGGACAGGGACCTACGAGCAGTACTTC | CASSTRTGTYEQYF
TRBJ1-4 | few | 15 | NA | TRBV24-1 | TGTGCCACCAGTGATTCGCGGCCGGGGTTAGAAAAACTGTTTTTT | CATSDSRPGLEKLFF
TRBJ1-2 | NA | 18 | NA | TRBV6-1 | TGTGCCAGCAGTGAAGAGGCTTTTAGGACAGATCCTAACTATGGCTACACCTTC | CASSEEAFRTDPNYGYTF
TRBJ1-2 | NA | 14 | NA | TRBV3-1/TRBV3-2 | TGTGCCAGCAGCCAGGGGGGGAAAAACTATGGCTACACCTTC | CASSQGGKNYGYTF
TRBJ1-1 | few | 14 | NA | TRBV27 | TGTGCCAGCAGTTTAGGTGGCGGGGGCACTGAAGCTTTCTTT | CASSLGGGGTEAFF
TRBJ1-6 | NA | 16 | TRBD1 | TRBV9 | TGTGCCAGCAGCCCCGTAGGGGACAGCCTAGGGACACCCCTCCACTTT | CASSPVGDSLGTPLHF
TRBJ1-5 | NA | 13 | NA | TRBV6-5 | TGTGCCAGCAGGAGGGATAGCAATCAGCCCCAGCATTTT | CASRRDSNQPQHF
TRBJ1-3 | NA | 14 | NA | TRBV24-1 | TGTGCCACCAGTAGCGGGGCGGGTGGAAACACCATATATTTT | CATSSGAGGNTIYF
TRBJ1-4 | NA | 15 | NA | TRBV10-3 | TGTGCCATCAGTGATTCTGGGGGCGCAGAGGAAAAACTGTTTTTT | CAISDSGGAEEKLFF
TRBJ2-7 | NA | 13 | TRBD1 | TRBV5-4 | TGTGCCAGCAGCAGTGACAGGGCGGGCGAGCAGTACTTC | CASSSDRAGEQYF
TRBJ2-5 | NA | 14 | NA | TRBV18 | TGTGCCAGCTCACCACAGAACAGGCAAGAGACCCAGTACTTC | CASSPQNRQETQYF
TRBJ2-7 | NA | 14 | NA | TRBV10-2 | TGCGCCAGCAGCCCCCGGACTGGATCCTACGAGCAGTACTTC | CASSPRTGSYEQYF
TRBJ2-3 | NA | 15 | TRBD2 | TRBV6-2/TRBV6-3 | TGTGCCAGCAGTCCCCAGCGGGGGGACACAGATACGCAGTATTTT | CASSPQRGDTDTQYF
TRBJ1-4 | NA | 14 | TRBD1 | TRBV4-1 | TGCGCCAGCAGCCAAGGACAGGGGTGGGAAAAACTGTTTTTT | CASSQGQGWEKLFF
TRBJ2-2 | NA | 15 | TRBD2 | TRBV2 | TGTGCCAGCAGTGCGGGGGGGGTTAACACCGGGGAGCTGTTTTTT | CASSAGGVNTGELFF
TRBJ2-7 | NA | 17 | TRBD2 | TRBV5-1 | TGCGCCAGCAGCTCAGAGTTAGCGGGGGGGAGCTCCTACGAGCAGTACTTC | CASSSELAGGSSYEQYF
TRBJ1-2 | NA | 13 | TRBD1 | TRBV7-9 | TGTGCCAGCAGTTCAGACAGGGGCTATGGCTACACCTTC | CASSSDRGYGYTF
TRBJ1-3 | once | 14 | NA | TRBV28 | TGTGCCAGCAGTCCCCAAGGGGCCGGAAACACCATATATTTT | CASSPQGAGNTIYF
TRBJ1-2 | NA | 13 | NA | TRBV12-3/TRBV12-4 | TGTGCCAGCAGTTTTACAGGGAACTATGGCTACACCTTC | CASSFTGNYGYTF